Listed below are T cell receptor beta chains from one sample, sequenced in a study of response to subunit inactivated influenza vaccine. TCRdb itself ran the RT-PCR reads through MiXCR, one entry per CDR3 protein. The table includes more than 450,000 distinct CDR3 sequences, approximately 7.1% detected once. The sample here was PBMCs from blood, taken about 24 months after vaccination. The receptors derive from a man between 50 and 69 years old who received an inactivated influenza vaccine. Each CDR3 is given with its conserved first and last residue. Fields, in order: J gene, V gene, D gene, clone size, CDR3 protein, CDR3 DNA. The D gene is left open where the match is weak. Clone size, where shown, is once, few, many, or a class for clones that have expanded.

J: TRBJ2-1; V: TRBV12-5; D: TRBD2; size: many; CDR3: CASGLVTSGRAAYEQFF; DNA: TGTGCTAGTGGTTTGGTTACTAGCGGGAGGGCCGCGTATGAGCAGTTCTTC
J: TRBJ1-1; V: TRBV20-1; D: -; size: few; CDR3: CSARDPRAGRDTEAFF; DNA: TGCAGTGCTAGAGATCCCCGAGCAGGGAGAGACACTGAAGCTTTCTTT
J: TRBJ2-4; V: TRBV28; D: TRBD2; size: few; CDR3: CASSLILGLAGSEAKNIQYF; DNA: TGTGCCAGCAGTTTGATACTAGGACTAGCGGGGTCCGAGGCCAAAAACATTCAGTACTTC
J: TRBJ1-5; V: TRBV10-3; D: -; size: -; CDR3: CAIRRQAGQPQHF; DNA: TGTGCCATCAGGAGACAGGCAGGGCAGCCCCAGCATTTT
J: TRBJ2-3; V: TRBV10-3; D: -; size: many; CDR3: CAATPSTDTQYF; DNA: TGTGCCGCCACTCCGAGCACAGATACGCAGTATTTT
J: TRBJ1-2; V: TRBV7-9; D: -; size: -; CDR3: CASSSGQPPYGYTF; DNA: TGTGCCAGCAGCTCGGGACAACCGCCCTATGGCTACACCTTC
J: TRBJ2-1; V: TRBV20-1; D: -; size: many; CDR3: CSADSYNEQFF; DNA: TGCAGTGCGGACAGTTACAATGAGCAGTTCTTC
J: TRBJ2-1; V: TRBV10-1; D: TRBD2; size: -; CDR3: CARRETGTSGRERGYNEQFF; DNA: TGCGCCCGCCGGGAGACCGGGACTAGCGGGAGGGAAAGGGGCTACAATGAGCAGTTCTTC
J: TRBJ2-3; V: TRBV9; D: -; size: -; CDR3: CASSAASTDTQYF; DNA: TGTGCCAGCAGCGCGGCTAGCACAGATACGCAGTATTTT
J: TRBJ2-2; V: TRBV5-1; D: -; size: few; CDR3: CASSLWLVGDTGELFF; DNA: TGCGCCAGCAGCTTGTGGTTAGTGGGAGACACCGGGGAGCTGTTTTTT
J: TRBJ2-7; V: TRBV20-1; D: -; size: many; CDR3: CSASKAGIPYEQYF; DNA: TGCAGTGCTTCCAAGGCCGGGATTCCCTACGAGCAGTACTTC
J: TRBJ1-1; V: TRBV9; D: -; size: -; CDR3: CASSEGGNTEAFF; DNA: TGTGCCAGCAGCGAGGGGGGGAACACTGAAGCTTTCTTT
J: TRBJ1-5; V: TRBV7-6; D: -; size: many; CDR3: CASSLRGIPNQPQHF; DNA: TGTGCCAGCAGCTTGCGCGGGATTCCCAATCAGCCCCAGCATTTT
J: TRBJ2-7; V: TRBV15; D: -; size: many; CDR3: CATSRSASLTSYEQYF; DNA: TGTGCCACCAGCAGATCGGCCTCCCTGACCTCCTACGAGCAGTACTTC
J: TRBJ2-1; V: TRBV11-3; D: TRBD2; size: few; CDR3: CASSATLAGGGNEQFF; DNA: TGTGCCAGCAGCGCCACACTAGCGGGAGGGGGCAATGAGCAGTTCTTC
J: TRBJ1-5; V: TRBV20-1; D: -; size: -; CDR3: CSASEGNQPQHF; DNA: TGCAGTGCTAGTGAAGGAAATCAGCCCCAGCATTTT
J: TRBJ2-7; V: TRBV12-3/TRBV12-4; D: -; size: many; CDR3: CASSPGAVPYEQYF; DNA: TGTGCCAGCAGCCCCGGGGCAGTTCCTTACGAGCAGTACTTC
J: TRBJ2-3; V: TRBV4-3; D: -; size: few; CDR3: CASSQDNRGDTQYF; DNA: TGCGCCAGCAGCCAAGATAATAGGGGTGATACGCAGTATTTT
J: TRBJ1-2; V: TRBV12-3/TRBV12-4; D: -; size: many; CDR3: CASSLGNGPNYYGYTF; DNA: TGTGCCAGCAGTTTAGGTAACGGACCAAATTACTATGGCTACACCTTC
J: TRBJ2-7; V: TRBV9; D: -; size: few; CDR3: CASSVGRDSSYEQYF; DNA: TGTGCCAGCAGCGTAGGGCGGGATTCTTCCTACGAGCAGTACTTC
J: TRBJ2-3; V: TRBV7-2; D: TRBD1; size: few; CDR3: CASSPPGTAITDTQYF; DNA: TGTGCCAGCAGCCCCCCCGGGACAGCGATCACAGATACGCAGTATTTT
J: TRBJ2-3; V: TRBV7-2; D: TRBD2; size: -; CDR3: CASSFAGVSTDTQYF; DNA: TGTGCCAGCAGCTTTGCGGGGGTTAGCACAGATACGCAGTATTTT
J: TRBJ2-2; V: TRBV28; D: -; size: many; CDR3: CASSFLQTNTGELFF; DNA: TGTGCCAGCAGTTTTTTACAGACGAACACCGGGGAGCTGTTTTTT
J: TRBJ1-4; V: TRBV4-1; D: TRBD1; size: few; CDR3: CASSLDRVATNEKLFF; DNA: TGCGCCAGCAGCCTTGACAGGGTTGCAACTAATGAAAAACTGTTTTTT
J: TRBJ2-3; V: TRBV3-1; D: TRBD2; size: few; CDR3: CASSQVSGGRTDTQYF; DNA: TGTGCCAGCAGCCAAGTGTCCGGCGGGAGAACAGATACGCAGTATTTT
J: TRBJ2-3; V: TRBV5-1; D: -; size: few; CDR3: CASSSQPGRGTDTQYF; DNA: TGCGCCAGCAGCTCTCAACCGGGACGGGGCACAGATACGCAGTATTTT
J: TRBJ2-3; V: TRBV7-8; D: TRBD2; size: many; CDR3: CASSPSLLAGSTDTQYF; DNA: TGTGCCAGCAGCCCAAGCTTGCTAGCGGGAAGCACAGATACGCAGTATTTT
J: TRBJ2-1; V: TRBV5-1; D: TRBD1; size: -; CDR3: CASSPHLGQGFWEQFF; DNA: TGCGCCAGCAGCCCGCATCTGGGACAGGGGTTCTGGGAGCAGTTCTTC
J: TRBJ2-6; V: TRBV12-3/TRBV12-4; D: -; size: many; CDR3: CASSLAGSSGANVLTF; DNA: TGTGCCAGCAGTTTAGCGGGTAGCTCTGGGGCCAACGTCCTGACTTTC
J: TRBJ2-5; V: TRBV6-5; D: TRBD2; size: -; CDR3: CASSYVLAGGIQETQYF; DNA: TGTGCCAGCAGTTACGTACTAGCGGGGGGAATCCAAGAGACCCAGTACTTC
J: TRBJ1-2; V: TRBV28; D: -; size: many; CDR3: CASSPLTANYGYTF; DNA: TGTGCCAGCAGTCCACTGACAGCGAACTATGGCTACACCTTC
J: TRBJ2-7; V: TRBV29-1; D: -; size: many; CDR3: CSVEGGEGFAYEQYF; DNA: TGCAGCGTTGAAGGGGGGGAAGGGTTCGCTTACGAGCAGTACTTC
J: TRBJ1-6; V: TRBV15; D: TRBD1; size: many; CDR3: CATSSTGTGGSPLHF; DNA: TGTGCCACCAGCAGCACCGGGACAGGGGGTTCACCCCTCCACTTT
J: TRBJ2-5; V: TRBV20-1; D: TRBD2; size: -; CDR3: CSARAGTSGRFQETQYF; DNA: TGCAGTGCTAGAGCCGGGACTAGCGGGAGGTTCCAAGAGACCCAGTACTTC
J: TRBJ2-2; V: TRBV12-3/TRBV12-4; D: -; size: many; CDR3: CASSLILGGELFF; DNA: TGTGCCAGCAGTTTAATACTAGGCGGGGAGCTGTTTTTT
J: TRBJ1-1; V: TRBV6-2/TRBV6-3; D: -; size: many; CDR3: CASSERQAEAFF; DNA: TGTGCCAGCAGCGAACGACAGGCTGAAGCTTTCTTT
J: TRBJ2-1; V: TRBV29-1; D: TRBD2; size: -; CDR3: CSVRREDSYNEQFF; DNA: TGCAGCGTGCGGCGGGAGGATTCCTACAATGAGCAGTTCTTC
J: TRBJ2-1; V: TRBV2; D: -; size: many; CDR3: CASQWRTYNEQFF; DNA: TGTGCCAGCCAGTGGAGGACCTACAATGAGCAGTTCTTC
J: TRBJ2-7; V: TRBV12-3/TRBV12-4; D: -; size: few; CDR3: CASSLVAGLGQYF; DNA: TGTGCCAGCAGTTTAGTGGCTGGGCTTGGGCAGTACTTC
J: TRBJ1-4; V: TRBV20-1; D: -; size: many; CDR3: CSASRDVARAVSDEKLFF; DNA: TGCAGTGCTAGCAGGGACGTGGCCAGAGCCGTTAGCGATGAAAAACTGTTTTTT
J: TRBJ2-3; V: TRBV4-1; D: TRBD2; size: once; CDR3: CASRTAGADTQYF; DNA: TGCGCCAGCAGAACGGCGGGAGCAGATACGCAGTATTTT
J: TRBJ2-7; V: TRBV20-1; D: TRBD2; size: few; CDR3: CSARVRGSSYEQYF; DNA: TGCAGTGCTAGAGTGCGGGGGAGCTCCTACGAGCAGTACTTC
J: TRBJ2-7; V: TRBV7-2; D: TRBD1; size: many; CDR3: CASSITGDHEQYF; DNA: TGTGCCAGCAGCATCACAGGGGACCACGAGCAGTACTTC
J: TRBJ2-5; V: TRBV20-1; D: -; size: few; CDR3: CSASDYQETQYF; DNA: TGCAGTGCTAGTGACTATCAAGAGACCCAGTACTTC
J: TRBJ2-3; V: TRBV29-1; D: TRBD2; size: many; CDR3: CSAGLVGGTDTQYF; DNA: TGCAGCGCAGGACTAGTTGGGGGCACAGATACGCAGTATTTT
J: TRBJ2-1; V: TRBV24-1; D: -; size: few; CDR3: CATSDSIGNEQFF; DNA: TGTGCCACCAGTGATTCAATAGGCAATGAGCAGTTCTTC
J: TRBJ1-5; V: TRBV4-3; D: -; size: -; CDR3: CASSQDGRGSQHF; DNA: TGCGCCAGCAGCCAAGATGGGCGCGGATCCCAGCATTTT
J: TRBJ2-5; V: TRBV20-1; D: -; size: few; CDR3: CSAKGLGLATGPQYF; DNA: TGCAGTGCTAAAGGGCTGGGACTCGCTACGGGCCCCCAGTACTTC